These 25 T cell receptor beta chains came from one sample sequenced in a study of human thymus T cells (TCRdb year 2020). Thymus tissue was obtained as surgical resects removed during corrective cardiac surgery. The library came from the immunoSEQ multiplex PCR assay. Sourced from immuneACCESS, this table was stored by TCRdb with only in-frame sequences that have V and J called. A share of the clones is absent; for the studies checked, an unresolved V gene accounts for under half, and the remainder has no known explanation. The sample table records some 130,000 clones; around 94% of these occur just once. The ten largest clones represent more than 0.02% of the sample. Sequencing was carried out using thymus tissue. The receptors stem from a boy under two years old with a congenital heart defect but otherwise immunologically healthy.

The chain links TRBV4-3 to TRBJ2-1, with D tentatively TRBD2 (5 bases). The germline gives CDR1 LGHNA, CDR2 YSLEER. V lost 0 bases to trimming and J lost 4 bases, with 16 bases between them. The CDR3 has 17 residues. The CDR3 region has the DNA TGCGCCAGCAGCCAAGAGACCGGAGGCTTCTTGTACAATGAGCAGTTCTTC. As protein: CASSQETGGFLYNEQFF.

The V and J genes are TRBV6-5 and TRBJ1-2; unclear D gene. V was clipped by 6 bases and J by 8 bases, with 10 bases between them. This CDR3 contains 11 residues. Per germline, CDR1 MNHEY and CDR2 SVGAGI. CDR3 nucleotides: TGTGCCAGCAGGGGGAGAAGCGGCTACACCTTC. Amino acids: CASRGRSGYTF.

CDR3 bases: TGTGCCTGTGACTGGAGTGGAACAGGGGGCTACGAGCAGTACTTC. Translation gives CACDWSGTGGYEQYF. The chain recombines TRBV30 with TRBJ2-7; TRBD1 matches 8 bases. Trimming at V came to 6 bases and at J to 3 bases, leaving 13 bases not matched to a gene. The CDR3 contains 15 residues. Germline lookup yields CDR1 GTSNPN and CDR2 SVGIG (reference sequence).

This sequence joins TRBV4-2 and TRBJ1-4, with D possibly being TRBD1 (6 bases). The CDR3 has 18 residues. Trimming cost V 0 bases and J 8 bases, with 22 bases left between them. CDR1 is LGHNA, CDR2 YNFKEQ, per germline. In DNA form, the CDR3 reads TGTGCCAGCAGCCAAGAAGTACTCTACAGGGTTGGGGAAGAAAAACTGTTTTTT. It translates to CASSQEVLYRVGEEKLFF.

Only one count was recorded for this clone. This sequence joins TRBV7-2 and TRBJ2-7; D may be TRBD2 (6 bases). The germline V gene encodes CDR1 SGHTA and CDR2 FQGNSA. The CDR3 consists of 15 residues. V was trimmed by 5 bases and J by 2 bases, leaving 16 bases between them. The CDR3 bases are TGTGCCAGCAGCGCAACCACTGGCGGGGCCTACGAGCAGTACTTC. Translation: CASSATTGGAYEQYF.

V gene TRBV4-1 combines with J gene TRBJ2-3; TRBD2 matches at 14 bases. From germline, CDR1 is MGHRA and CDR2 YSYEKL. The CDR3 runs to 16 residues. V gave up 6 bases and J gave up 1 base; unmatched junction bases: 3. The CDR3 loop reads CASSWTSGGRTDTQYF. The CDR3 DNA sequence: TGCGCCAGCAGTTGGACTAGCGGGGGGCGCACAGATACGCAGTATTTT.

The chain couples TRBV15 to TRBJ2-1, with D perhaps TRBD1 (6 bases). Trimming removed 5 bases from V and 3 bases from J, with 14 bases in between. The CDR3 consists of 15 residues. Germline lookup yields CDR1 LNHNV and CDR2 YYDKDF (reference sequence). As DNA, the CDR3 is TGTGCCACCAGCGGAGCTACAGGGAGCTACAATGAGCAGTTCTTC. It encodes CATSGATGSYNEQFF.

V and J are TRBV10-3 and TRBJ1-1; TRBD1 is a possible D gene (6 bases). Trimming removed 0 bases at V and 3 bases at J, with 14 bases between. The CDR3 totals 16 residues. Germline CDR1 reads ENHRY; CDR2 reads SYGVKD. The CDR3 DNA reads TGTGCCATCAGTGAGTCTACAGGTGAGGGGGACACTGAAGCTTTCTTT. Its translation is CAISESTGEGDTEAFF.

The chain couples TRBV30 to TRBJ2-3; 14 bases map to TRBD2. Germline V gene sequence: CDR1 GTSNPN, CDR2 SVGIG (reference sequence). The CDR3 length is 18 residues. J gave up 3 bases and V 2 bases, and 10 bases lay outside the gene matches. The CDR3 DNA reads as TGTGCCTGGAGTCCCGGGACTAGCGGGGGAGCCAATACAGATACGCAGTATTTT. Translating gives CAWSPGTSGGANTDTQYF.

The V call is TRBV4-2, the J call TRBJ2-1; TRBD2 matches at 9 bases. CDR3 size: 20 residues. Germline CDR1 reads LGHNA; CDR2 reads YNFKEQ. Unmatched junction bases numbered 14, after V lost 0 bases and J lost 2 bases. The CDR3 here is CASSQEGDFMGGGAYNEQFF. Here the CDR3 DNA reads TGTGCCAGCAGCCAAGAAGGAGACTTTATGGGCGGGGGGGCCTACAATGAGCAGTTCTTC.

V is TRBV2 and J is TRBJ1-6, with D uncertain. This CDR3 is built from 15 residues. V was shortened by 6 bases and J by 7 bases, with 16 bases between the two germline ends. The germline V gene encodes CDR1 SNHLY and CDR2 FYNNEI. DNA for the CDR3: TGTGCCAGCAGCTTCTACTCGGGCACGAATTCACCCCTCCACTTT. Translating it yields CASSFYSGTNSPLHF.

The chain combines TRBV6-5 with TRBJ2-7; no reliable D call. V shed 5 bases and J shed 2 bases, with 7 bases lying between them. This CDR3 has 12 residues. Germline V gene lookup returns CDR1 MNHEY and CDR2 SVGAGI. CDR3 sequence (DNA): TGTGCCAGCAGTCCCACCCCCTACGAGCAGTACTTC. Residues: CASSPTPYEQYF.

The V call is TRBV10-2, the J call TRBJ2-7, with a possible D match to TRBD2 (7 bases). The ends were cut back, 2 bases at V and 6 bases at J, with 14 bases in the middle. Germline CDR1 reads WSHSY; CDR2 reads SAAADI. The CDR3 consists of 14 residues. The CDR3: CASSEHRGAIEQYF. The CDR3 DNA reads as TGCGCCAGCAGTGAGCATCGGGGGGCGATCGAGCAGTACTTC.

The chain has TRBV5-8 and TRBJ2-4; D is ambiguous. This CDR3 is built from 16 residues. Trimming left V 4 bases short and J 0 bases short, with 14 bases between. CDR1 and CDR2 from the germline V gene are SGHTS and YDEGEE. The CDR3 coding sequence is TGTGCCAGCAGCGAGACCGTCCCCCTAGCCAAAAACATTCAGTACTTC. Its protein product is CASSETVPLAKNIQYF.

The CDR3 nucleotides are TGTGCCAGCAGCGTAGATGCCAATCAGCCCCAGCATTTT. This sequence encodes CASSVDANQPQHF. The chain carries TRBV9 and TRBJ1-5; D is ambiguous. Germline V gene lookup returns CDR1 SGDLS and CDR2 YYNGEE. The germline V and J ends were trimmed by 0 bases and 3 bases, with 4 bases remaining between them. The CDR3 contains 13 residues.

In the case of this clone: An end of the junction differs from the germline gene, which may be a read error. This chain links TRBV7-7 with TRBJ2-5, with 9 bases that match TRBD2. The V gene's germline CDR1 is SSHAT and CDR2 FNYEAQ (reference sequence). This CDR3 has 16 residues. The CDR3 DNA reads TGTGCTAGCAGCCCCTTAGCGGGGGAACGGGGGGAGACCCAGTACTTC. Protein: CASSPLAGERGETQYF.

The V and J genes are TRBV5-6 and TRBJ2-7; 7 nucleotides agree with TRBD2. Germline V gene sequence: CDR1 SGHDT, CDR2 YYEEEE. After removal of 6 bases from V and 6 bases from J, the junction contained 9 bases not matched to a gene. The CDR3 length is 13 residues. This CDR3 is CASIPWGGFEQYF. DNA of the CDR3: TGTGCCAGCATCCCGTGGGGGGGTTTCGAGCAGTACTTC.

The rearrangement uses TRBV7-9 and TRBJ2-7; weak D call: TRBD2 (6 bases). Germline values: CDR1 SEHNR, CDR2 FQNEAQ (reference sequence). Trimming left V 1 base short and J 0 bases short, with 16 bases between. CDR3 size: 17 residues. CDR3 nucleotides: TGTGCCAGCAGCTTAGATGGAGGAGGGCCTAGCTCCTACGAGCAGTACTTC. Protein: CASSLDGGGPSSYEQYF. The whole variable domain, remainder taken from reference TRBV7-9 and TRBJ2-7, is DTGVSQNPRHKITKRGQNVTFRCDPISEHNRLYWYRQTLGQGPEFLTYFQNEAQLEKSRLLSDRFSAERPKGSFSTLEIQRTEQGDSAMYLCASSLDGGGPSSYEQYFGPGTRLTVT.

V is TRBV7-2 and J is TRBJ2-7, with 11 bases that match TRBD1. The germline V gene encodes CDR1 SGHTA and CDR2 FQGNSA. The CDR3 has 15 amino acids. After removal of 6 bases from V and 6 bases from J, the junction contained 10 bases not matched to a gene. Here the CDR3 DNA reads TGTGCCAGCAGGTCGACCGGGACAGGGGGGTGCGAGCAGTACTTC. Its translation is CASRSTGTGGCEQYF.

This clone has just a few counts. The chain has TRBV21-1 and TRBJ1-1; TRBD1 is the table's D call, not checked against the DNA. TRBV21-1 counts as a pseudogene. This CDR3 region has 14 residues. The CDR3 DNA follows: TGTGCCAGCAGCACCGTACAGGGAACCATTGAAGCTTTCTTT. Translating it yields CASSTVQGTIEAFF.

The chain carries TRBV7-9 and TRBJ2-5; D call uncertain. The CDR3 length is 14 residues. The V and J ends lost 1 base and 2 bases respectively, with 8 bases between them. CDR1 and CDR2 (germline): SEHNR, FQNEAQ (reference sequence). CDR3 coding DNA: TGTGCCAGCAGCTTAGGGGCCGATCAAGAGACCCAGTACTTC. Translated, it gives CASSLGADQETQYF.

This clone was seen a single time. The V and J genes are TRBV4-1 and TRBJ2-4; the match to TRBD1 covers 8 bases. CDR1 and CDR2 (germline): MGHRA, YSYEKL. V gave up 4 bases and J gave up 6 bases; unmatched junction bases: 8. The CDR3 contains 15 residues. The CDR3 nucleotides are TGCGCCAGCAGCCGCGGACGGCAGGGGGCAAACATTCAGTACTTC. Its protein is CASSRGRQGANIQYF.

This chain connects TRBV10-1 to TRBJ2-1; TRBD2 matches at 9 bases. After removal of 8 bases from V and 9 bases from J, the junction contained 11 bases not matched to a gene. From germline, CDR1 is WNHNN and CDR2 SYGVQD (reference sequence). The CDR3 extends over 14 amino acids. CDR3 bases: TGCGCCAGCGGCGGCGGGGGGGCGTTAGGTGAGCAGTTCTTC. The encoded protein is CASGGGGALGEQFF.

The chain combines TRBV5-6 with TRBJ2-5; D uncertain. The CDR3 length is 11 residues. Germline lookup yields CDR1 SGHDT and CDR2 YYEEEE. Trimming cost V 0 bases and J 7 bases, with 4 bases left between them. The CDR3 here is CASSLGGTQYF. DNA of the CDR3: TGTGCCAGCAGCTTGGGCGGGACCCAGTACTTC.

Only a few counts were recorded for this clone. The chain has TRBV7-2 and TRBJ2-7, with a tentative D call TRBD2 (5 bases). Germline lookup yields CDR1 SGHTA and CDR2 FQGNSA. There are 16 residues in the CDR3. V lost 1 base, J lost 2 bases, and 15 bases lay in between. CDR3 bases: TGTGCCAGCAGCTTAGTACGGCTAGCTCCCGCCTACGAGCAGTACTTC. It is translated as CASSLVRLAPAYEQYF.